This TCR beta chain stems from a study of blood T cell repertoires in COVID-19. Study overall: Sources were T cells, B-cell-depleted T cells, or PBMCs; the material itself was cDNA or gDNA.

The table lists this clone with a count of one. In the original analysis: Researchers report that nucleated cell counts were estimated from reference gene primer amplification. This table comes from immunoSEQ multiplex PCR, and its TCRdb copy is limited to in-frame clones, with some not included. V, J and clone size are taken as reported in that table, and D and trimming were inferred from the DNA itself. This sample has some 370,000 clones, with about four fifths found just once. Participant-reported clinical history was the basis for cohort assignment. The CDR3 is 12 amino acids. V shed 4 bases, J shed 7 bases, and the junction held 1 base outside the gene matches. The germline CDR1 and CDR2 sequences are SGHRS and YFSETQ.

The material sequenced was PBMCs or T cells enriched from blood (not recorded which). The chain employs TRBV5-1 and TRBJ2-1; 8 nucleotides agree with TRBD2. The receptor's source is a woman in her fifties or sixties who had recovered from COVID-19. Written as DNA, the CDR3 is TGCGCCAGCAGCCCGGGGGGGAATGAGCAGTTCTTC. Protein product: CASSPGGNEQFF. Complete variable domain (other parts from reference TRBV5-1 and TRBJ2-1): KAGVTQTPRYLIKTRGQQVTLSCSPISGHRSVSWYQQTPGQGLQFLFEYFSETQRNKGNFPGRFSGRQFSNSRSEMNVSTLELGDSALYLCASSPGGNEQFFGPGTRLTVL.